What follows are 7 T cell receptor beta chains derived from one specimen sequenced in a study of radiation and T cells in renal cell carcinoma. Data came from immunoSEQ multiplex PCR; TCRdb stores just in-frame clones and leaves some out. The sample carries about 24,000 clones, roughly 50% recorded once. Treatment of the sample: treatment-naive control, cytoreductive nephrectomy. Material: tumor tissue, obtained from a patient whose treatment was nephrectomy without radiotherapy. These receptors came from a man in his forties with renal cell carcinoma.

The gene calls are TRBV18 and TRBJ2-2, with D possibly matching TRBD1 (6 bases). The germline gives CDR1 KGHSH, CDR2 LQKENI. Trimming pared 4 bases from V and 5 bases from J, leaving 11 bases between. CDR3 length equals 14 residues. The CDR3 nucleotides read TGTGCCAGCTCACTTACTCAGGGGACCGGGGAGCTGTTTTTT. It encodes CASSLTQGTGELFF.

This clone was seen more than once but under ten times. The rearrangement uses TRBV12-5 and TRBJ2-1; TRBD2 agrees at 10 bases. Germline V gene lookup returns CDR1 LGHNT and CDR2 FRNRAP. The trim removed 6 bases at V and 9 bases at J, leaving 14 bases unmatched. CDR3 length: 16 residues. CDR3 loop: CASGISGREWIGEQFF. The CDR3, as DNA: TGTGCTAGTGGCATCAGCGGGAGGGAATGGATCGGTGAGCAGTTCTTC. The full variable domain, with the rest looked up from reference TRBV12-5 and TRBJ2-1, is DARVTQTPRHKVTEMGQEVTMRCQPILGHNTVFWYRQTMMQGLELLAYFRNRAPLDDSGMPKDRFSAEMPDATLATLKIQPSEPRDSAVYFCASGISGREWIGEQFFGPGTRLTVL.

This clone was counted ten times or more. V is TRBV7-9 and J is TRBJ1-4; a weak D match, TRBD1 (5 bases). Trimming removed 4 bases from V and 4 bases from J, with 19 bases in between. In germline, CDR1 is SEHNR, CDR2 FQNEAQ (reference sequence). The CDR3 spans 17 residues. In DNA form, the CDR3 reads TGTGCCAGCAGCTCGATAGGGGCCCACGTTGGTAATGAAAAACTGTTTTTT. Its protein product is CASSSIGAHVGNEKLFF.

The CDR3 DNA reads TGTGCCAGCAGCTTTACCTACGAGCAGTACTTC. It yields the protein CASSFTYEQYF. This rearrangement joins TRBV11-2 to TRBJ2-7; D remains unclear. The CDR3 covers 11 residues. The germline V gene has CDR1 SGHAT and CDR2 FQNNGV. Deletions cut 3 bases from V and 2 bases from J, with 2 bases between.

The chain uses TRBV6-4 and TRBJ1-1, with a tentative D call TRBD1 (6 bases). The CDR3 covers 15 residues. Germline values: CDR1 MRHNA, CDR2 SNTAGT. Trimming stripped 6 bases from V and 0 bases from J, with 14 bases between. The CDR3 DNA sequence: TGTGCCAGCAGCGTCGAGGACAGCATGAACACTGAAGCTTTCTTT. Its protein is CASSVEDSMNTEAFF.

This clone appeared a few times. The chain has TRBV10-3 and TRBJ1-1; D is uncertain. The CDR3 has 15 residues. Trimming stripped 7 bases from V and 0 bases from J, with 15 bases between. In germline, CDR1 is ENHRY, CDR2 SYGVKD. The CDR3 DNA sequence: TGTGCCATCAAGGTAGAGGGCAGAGTGAACACTGAAGCTTTCTTT. Translated, it gives CAIKVEGRVNTEAFF.

V usage is TRBV13 and J usage is TRBJ2-3; TRBD2 is a possible D gene (5 bases). The V and J ends lost 3 bases and 0 bases respectively, with 10 bases between them. This CDR3 comprises 15 residues. Germline V gene lookup returns CDR1 PRHDT and CDR2 FYEKMQ (reference sequence). The CDR3 is CASSFGELSTDTQYF. The CDR3 nucleotides read TGTGCCAGCAGCTTTGGGGAGCTGAGCACAGATACGCAGTATTTT.